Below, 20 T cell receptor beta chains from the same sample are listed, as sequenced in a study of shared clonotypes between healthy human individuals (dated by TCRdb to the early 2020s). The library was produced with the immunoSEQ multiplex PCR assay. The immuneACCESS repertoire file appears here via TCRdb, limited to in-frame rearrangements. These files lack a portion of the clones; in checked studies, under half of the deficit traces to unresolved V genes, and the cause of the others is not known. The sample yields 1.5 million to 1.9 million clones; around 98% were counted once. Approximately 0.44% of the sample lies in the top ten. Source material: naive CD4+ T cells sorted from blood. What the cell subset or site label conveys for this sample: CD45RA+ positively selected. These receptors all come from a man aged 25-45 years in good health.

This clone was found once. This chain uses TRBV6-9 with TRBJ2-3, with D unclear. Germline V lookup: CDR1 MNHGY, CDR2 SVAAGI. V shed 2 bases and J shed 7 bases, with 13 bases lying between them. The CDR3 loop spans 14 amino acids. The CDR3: CASSYIPRPHTQYF. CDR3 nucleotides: TGTGCCAGCAGTTATATCCCCCGGCCCCATACGCAGTATTTT.

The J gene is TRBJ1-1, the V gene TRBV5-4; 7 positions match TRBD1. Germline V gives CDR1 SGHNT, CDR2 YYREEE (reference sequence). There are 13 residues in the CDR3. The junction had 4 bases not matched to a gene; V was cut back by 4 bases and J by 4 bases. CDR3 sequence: CASSEAGGTEAFF. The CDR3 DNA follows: TGTGCCAGCAGCGAAGCAGGGGGCACTGAAGCTTTCTTT.

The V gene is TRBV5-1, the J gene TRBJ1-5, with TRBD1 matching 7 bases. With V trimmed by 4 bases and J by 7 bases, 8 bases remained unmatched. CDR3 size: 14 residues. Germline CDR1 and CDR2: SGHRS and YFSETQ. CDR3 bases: TGCGCCAGCAGCAGGGGGCAGTCAGGGCAGCCCCAGCATTTT. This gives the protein CASSRGQSGQPQHF. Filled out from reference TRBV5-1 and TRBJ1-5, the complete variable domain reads KAGVTQTPRYLIKTRGQQVTLSCSPISGHRSVSWYQQTPGQGLQFLFEYFSETQRNKGNFPGRFSGRQFSNSRSEMNVSTLELGDSALYLCASSRGQSGQPQHFGDGTRLSIL.

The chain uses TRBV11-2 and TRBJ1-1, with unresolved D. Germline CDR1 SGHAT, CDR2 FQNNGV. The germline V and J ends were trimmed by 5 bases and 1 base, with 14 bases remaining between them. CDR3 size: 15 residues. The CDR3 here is CASSVRWSTNTEAFF. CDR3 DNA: TGTGCCAGCAGCGTCCGCTGGTCTACGAACACTGAAGCTTTCTTT.

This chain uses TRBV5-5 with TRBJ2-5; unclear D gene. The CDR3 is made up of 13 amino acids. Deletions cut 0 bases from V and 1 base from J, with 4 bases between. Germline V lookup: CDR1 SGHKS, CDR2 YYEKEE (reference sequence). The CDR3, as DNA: TGTGCCAGCAGCTTGGGTTCCCAAGAGACCCAGTACTTC. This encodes CASSLGSQETQYF.

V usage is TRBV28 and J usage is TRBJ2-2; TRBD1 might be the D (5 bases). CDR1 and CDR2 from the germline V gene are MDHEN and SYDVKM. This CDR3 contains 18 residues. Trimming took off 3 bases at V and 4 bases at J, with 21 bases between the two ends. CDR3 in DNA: TGTGCCAGCAGTTTTCTATATGACCAGACAGAGAGCACCGGGGAGCTGTTTTTT. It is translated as CASSFLYDQTESTGELFF.

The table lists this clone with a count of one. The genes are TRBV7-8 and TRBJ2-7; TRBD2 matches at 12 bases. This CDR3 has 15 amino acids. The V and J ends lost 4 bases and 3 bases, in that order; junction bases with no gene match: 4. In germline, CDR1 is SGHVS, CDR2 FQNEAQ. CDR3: CASSSRLAGDYEQYF. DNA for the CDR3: TGTGCCAGCAGCTCTAGACTAGCGGGAGACTACGAGCAGTACTTC.

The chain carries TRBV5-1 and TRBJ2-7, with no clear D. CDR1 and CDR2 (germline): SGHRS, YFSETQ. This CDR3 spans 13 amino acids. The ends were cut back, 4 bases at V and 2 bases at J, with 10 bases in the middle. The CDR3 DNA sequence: TGCGCCAGCAGCGTCCTTTCCGCCTACGAGCAGTACTTC. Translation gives CASSVLSAYEQYF.

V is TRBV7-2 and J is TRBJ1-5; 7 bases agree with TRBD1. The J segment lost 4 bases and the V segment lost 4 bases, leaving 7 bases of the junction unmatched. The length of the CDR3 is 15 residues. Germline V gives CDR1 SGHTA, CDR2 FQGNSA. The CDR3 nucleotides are TGTGCCAGCAGCTCCTCGACAGGGAGGAATCAGCCCCAGCATTTT. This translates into CASSSSTGRNQPQHF.

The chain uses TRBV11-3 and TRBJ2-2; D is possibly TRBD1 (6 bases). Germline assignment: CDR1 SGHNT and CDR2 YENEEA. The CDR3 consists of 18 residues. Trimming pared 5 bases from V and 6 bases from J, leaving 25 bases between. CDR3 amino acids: CASSPGGWGHEYSGELFF. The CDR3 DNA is TGTGCCAGCAGCCCCGGCGGATGGGGACACGAATATTCCGGGGAGCTGTTTTTT.

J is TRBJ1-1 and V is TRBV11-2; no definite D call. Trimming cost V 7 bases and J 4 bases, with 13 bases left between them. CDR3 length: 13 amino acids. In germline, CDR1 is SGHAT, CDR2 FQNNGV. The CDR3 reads CASTLSTVTEAFF. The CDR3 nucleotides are TGTGCCAGCACGTTGAGTACCGTCACTGAAGCTTTCTTT.

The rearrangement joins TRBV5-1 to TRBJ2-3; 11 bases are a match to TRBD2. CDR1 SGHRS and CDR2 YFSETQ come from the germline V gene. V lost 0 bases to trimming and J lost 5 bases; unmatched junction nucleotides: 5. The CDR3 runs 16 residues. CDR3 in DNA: TGCGCCAGCAGCTTGGCTTCTAGCGGGAGGCAAGATACGCAGTATTTT. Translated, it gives CASSLASSGRQDTQYF. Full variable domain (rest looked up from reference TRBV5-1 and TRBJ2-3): KAGVTQTPRYLIKTRGQQVTLSCSPISGHRSVSWYQQTPGQGLQFLFEYFSETQRNKGNFPGRFSGRQFSNSRSEMNVSTLELGDSALYLCASSLASSGRQDTQYFGPGTRLTVL.

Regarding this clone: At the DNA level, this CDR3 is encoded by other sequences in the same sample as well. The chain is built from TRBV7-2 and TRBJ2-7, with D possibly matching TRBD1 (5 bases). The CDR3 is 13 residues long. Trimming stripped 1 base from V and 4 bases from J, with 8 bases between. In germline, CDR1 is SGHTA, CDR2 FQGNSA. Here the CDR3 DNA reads TGTGCCAGCAGCTTAGACAGGCGGTACGAGCAGTACTTC. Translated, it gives CASSLDRRYEQYF.

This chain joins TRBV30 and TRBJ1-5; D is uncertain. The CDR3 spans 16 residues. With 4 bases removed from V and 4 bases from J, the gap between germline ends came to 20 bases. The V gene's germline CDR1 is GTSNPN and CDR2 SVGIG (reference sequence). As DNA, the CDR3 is TGTGCCTGGACCAAAAAGTCCGGGCCCAATAATCAGCCCCAGCATTTT. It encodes CAWTKKSGPNNQPQHF.

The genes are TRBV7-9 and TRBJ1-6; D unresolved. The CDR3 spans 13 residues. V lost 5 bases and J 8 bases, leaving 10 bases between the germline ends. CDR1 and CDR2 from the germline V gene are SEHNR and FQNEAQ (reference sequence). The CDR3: CASSPQTDSPLHF. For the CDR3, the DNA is TGTGCCAGCAGCCCCCAGACGGATTCACCCCTCCACTTT.

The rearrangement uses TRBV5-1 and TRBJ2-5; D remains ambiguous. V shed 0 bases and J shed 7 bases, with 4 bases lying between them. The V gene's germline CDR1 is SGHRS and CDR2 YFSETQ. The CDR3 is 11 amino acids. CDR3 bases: TGCGCCAGCAGCTTGGTTTGGACCCAGTACTTC. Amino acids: CASSLVWTQYF.

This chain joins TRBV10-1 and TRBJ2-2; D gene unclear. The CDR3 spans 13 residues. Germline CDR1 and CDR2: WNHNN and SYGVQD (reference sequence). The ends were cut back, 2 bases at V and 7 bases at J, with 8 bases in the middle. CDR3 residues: CASSEVDVGELFF. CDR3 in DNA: TGCGCCAGCAGTGAGGTCGATGTCGGGGAGCTGTTTTTT.

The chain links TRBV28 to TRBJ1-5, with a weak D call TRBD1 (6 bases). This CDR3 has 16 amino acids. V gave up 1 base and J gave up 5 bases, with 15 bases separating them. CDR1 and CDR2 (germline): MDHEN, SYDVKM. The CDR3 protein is CASSLSGTLRDQPQHF. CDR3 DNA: TGTGCCAGCAGTTTATCCGGGACATTAAGGGATCAGCCCCAGCATTTT.

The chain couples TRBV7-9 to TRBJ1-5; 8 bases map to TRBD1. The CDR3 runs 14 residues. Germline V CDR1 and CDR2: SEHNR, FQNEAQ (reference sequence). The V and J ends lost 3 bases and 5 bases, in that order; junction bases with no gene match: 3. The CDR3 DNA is TGTGCCAGCAGCTTGCAGGGGGCAGATCAGCCCCAGCATTTT. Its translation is CASSLQGADQPQHF.

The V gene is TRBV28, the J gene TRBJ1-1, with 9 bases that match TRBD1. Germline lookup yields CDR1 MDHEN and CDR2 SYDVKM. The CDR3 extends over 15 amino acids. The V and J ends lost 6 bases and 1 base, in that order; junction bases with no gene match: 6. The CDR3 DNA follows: TGTGCCAGCAGCCCCCGGGGACAGGGGAACACTGAAGCTTTCTTT. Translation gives CASSPRGQGNTEAFF.